Listed below are T cell receptor beta chains from one sample, sequenced in a study of beta chain features in type 1 diabetes. Clones were sequenced by immunoSEQ multiplex PCR, and TCRdb holds only the in-frame ones, with some missing. The sample has roughly 140,000 clones; over 8.5% are singletons. Sample: central memory CD4+ T cells from blood. The receptors come from a young man in good health. Each CDR3 is given with its conserved first and last residue. Fields, in order: J gene, V gene, D gene, clone size, CDR3 protein, CDR3 DNA. D genes are given only for firm matches. Where a row states a size, it is once, few, many or the class of an expanded clone; other rows omit it.

TRBJ2-1	TRBV2	.	.	CASSEIGLGLFF	TGTGCCAGCAGTGAAATTGGCCTGGGGTTGTTCTTC
TRBJ1-1	TRBV10-3	.	.	CATAWGSNTEAFF	TGTGCCACCGCCTGGGGATCGAACACTGAAGCTTTCTTT
TRBJ2-7	TRBV5-1	TRBD2	many	CASSRRGENYEQYF	TGCGCCAGCAGCCGCCGGGGGGAGAACTACGAGCAGTACTTC
TRBJ2-7	TRBV4-3	.	few	CASSQVGGYEQYF	TGCGCCAGCAGCCAAGTGGGAGGATACGAGCAGTACTTC
TRBJ1-1	TRBV14	.	.	CASSQSRGLMAFF	TGTGCCAGCAGCCAAAGCAGGGGTTTAATGGCTTTCTTT
TRBJ1-1	TRBV7-9	.	.	CASSSLGVNTEAFF	TGTGCCAGCAGCTCTCTGGGGGTGAACACTGAAGCTTTCTTT
TRBJ2-4	TRBV11-2	.	many	CASRQGSNQYF	TGTGCCAGCAGACAGGGATCTAACCAGTACTTC
TRBJ2-6	TRBV28	.	few	CASSLSGVGGYSGANVLTF	TGTGCCAGCAGTTTATCCGGTGTAGGCGGATACTCTGGGGCCAACGTCCTGACTTTC
TRBJ2-7	TRBV29-1	TRBD1	few	CSVGPGQGIREQYF	TGCAGCGTTGGCCCGGGACAGGGAATAAGGGAGCAGTACTTC
TRBJ1-1	TRBV7-3	TRBD1	few	CASSLARTGRTEAFF	TGTGCCAGCAGCTTAGCCAGGACAGGGAGGACTGAAGCTTTCTTT
TRBJ2-5	TRBV2	TRBD1	few	CASNGQALETQYF	TGTGCCAGCAACGGACAGGCCCTTGAGACCCAGTACTTC
TRBJ1-6	TRBV7-9	.	few	CASSLGADNSPLHF	TGTGCCAGCAGCTTAGGAGCAGATAATTCACCCCTCCACTTT
TRBJ1-2	TRBV7-9	.	.	CASSFLDYGYTF	TGTGCCAGCAGCTTTTTAGACTATGGCTACACCTTC
TRBJ2-5	TRBV7-2	.	few	CASSYLRTTMETQYF	TGTGCCAGCAGCTACCTCCGGACGACAATGGAGACCCAGTACTTC
TRBJ2-5	TRBV28	TRBD1	.	CASSWGQLQVKTQYF	TGTGCCAGCAGTTGGGGACAGTTGCAGGTGAAGACCCAGTACTTC
TRBJ2-3	TRBV7-6	TRBD2	.	CASSPLAGGPADTQYF	TGTGCCAGCAGCCCGCTAGCGGGAGGGCCTGCAGATACGCAGTATTTT
TRBJ2-1	TRBV5-4	TRBD2	.	CASGRGTSGYNEQFF	TGTGCCAGCGGACGAGGGACTAGCGGTTACAATGAGCAGTTCTTC
TRBJ2-7	TRBV18	.	.	CASAPLQGAGPYEQYF	TGTGCCAGCGCACCGTTACAAGGGGCGGGCCCCTACGAGCAGTACTTC
TRBJ1-1	TRBV7-3	TRBD1	few	CASSRDRGSTEAFF	TGTGCCAGCAGCCGGGACAGGGGGAGCACTGAAGCTTTCTTT
TRBJ2-2	TRBV28	TRBD1	few	CASSSQGAGTGELFF	TGTGCCAGCAGTTCCCAGGGGGCGGGGACCGGGGAGCTGTTTTTT
TRBJ2-2	TRBV29-1	.	few	CSVDSQGVGGELFF	TGCAGCGTTGATAGCCAGGGAGTTGGCGGGGAGCTGTTTTTT
TRBJ2-1	TRBV30	.	.	CAWAPRGNRNEQFF	TGTGCCTGGGCCCCTCGGGGAAATAGGAATGAGCAGTTCTTC
TRBJ2-6	TRBV29-1	TRBD2	few	CSVRTSGGSGANVLTF	TGCAGCGTGCGGACTAGCGGGGGCTCTGGGGCCAACGTCCTGACTTTC
TRBJ2-5	TRBV13	.	few	CASSPKPGAHETQYF	TGTGCCAGCAGCCCCAAGCCGGGGGCGCACGAGACCCAGTACTTC
TRBJ2-3	TRBV7-2	.	many	CASRPGNTDTQYF	TGTGCCAGCAGACCAGGCAACACAGATACGCAGTATTTT
TRBJ2-1	TRBV7-3	.	.	CASALGHEQFF	TGTGCCAGCGCCCTTGGCCATGAGCAGTTCTTC
TRBJ2-5	TRBV9	TRBD1	few	CASSVGGGDQETQYF	TGTGCCAGCAGCGTAGGAGGGGGCGACCAAGAGACCCAGTACTTC
TRBJ2-1	TRBV28	TRBD2	few	CASSLGWTSGSHEQFF	TGTGCCAGCAGTTTGGGGTGGACTAGCGGGAGCCATGAGCAGTTCTTC